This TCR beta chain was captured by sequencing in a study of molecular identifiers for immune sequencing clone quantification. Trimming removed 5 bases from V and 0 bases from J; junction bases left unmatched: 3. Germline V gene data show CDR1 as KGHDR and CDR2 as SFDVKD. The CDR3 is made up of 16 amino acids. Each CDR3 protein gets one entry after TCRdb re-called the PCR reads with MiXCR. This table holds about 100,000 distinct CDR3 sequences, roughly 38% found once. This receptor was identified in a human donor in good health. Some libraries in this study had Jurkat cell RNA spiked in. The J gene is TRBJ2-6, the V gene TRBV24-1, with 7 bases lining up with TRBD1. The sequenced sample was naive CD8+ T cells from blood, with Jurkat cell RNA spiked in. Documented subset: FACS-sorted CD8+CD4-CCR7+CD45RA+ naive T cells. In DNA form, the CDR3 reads TGTGCCACCAGTGGACAGGGAGTCTCTGGGGCCAACGTCCTGACTTTC. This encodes CATSGQGVSGANVLTF.